The 21 T cell receptor beta chains below come from one sample, sequenced in a study of blood T cells in healthy people across ages. A second PCR, run for roughly 6 to 11 cycles, used a sample-barcoded 5' primer plus a J-beta primer mix. TCRdb re-derived calls from the 5' RACE reads in MiXCR, one entry per CDR3 protein. The sample shows about 780,000 distinct CDR3 sequences, about 47% of them seen only once. Sequenced input: blood. Receptor source: a man older than 75 in good health.

The V call is TRBV27, the J call TRBJ1-1; TRBD1 matches at 10 bases. Germline CDR1 reads MNHEY; CDR2 reads SMNVEV (reference sequence). V shed 5 bases and J 4 bases; nucleotides not matched to a gene: 7. The CDR3 consists of 15 residues. This CDR3 is CASSATGTGVTEAFF. The CDR3, as DNA: TGTGCCAGCAGTGCTACCGGGACAGGGGTCACTGAAGCTTTCTTT.

As concerns this clonotype: A much larger clone sits a single nucleotide away, making a read error possible. The chain employs TRBV7-9 and TRBJ1-2; tentative D call: TRBD1 (6 bases). Germline V lookup: CDR1 SEHNR, CDR2 FQNEAQ (reference sequence). CDR3 length: 12 residues. CDR3 protein: CASSLTKGGCTF. CDR3 DNA: TGTGCCAGCAGCTTAACTAAGGGGGGCTGCACCTTC.

This clonotype was observed a few times. CDR3 protein: CASSVPGVGANVLTF. DNA of the CDR3: TGTGCCAGCAGCGTTCCGGGAGTTGGGGCCAACGTCCTGACTTTC. This chain uses TRBV9 with TRBJ2-6; possible D gene TRBD2, 6 bases. V gave up 2 bases and J gave up 3 bases, with 9 bases separating them. Looked up from germline, CDR1 is SGDLS and CDR2 is YYNGEE. The CDR3 loop spans 15 amino acids.

The chain recombines TRBV27 with TRBJ2-4, with TRBD2 matching over 10 bases. The J call may be in error: the DNA end matches TRBJ2-5 better. Germline V gene sequence: CDR1 MNHEY, CDR2 SMNVEV (reference sequence). CDR3 length: 16 residues. The CDR3 spells CASSLSLAGVQETQYF. The CDR3 nucleotides read TGTGCCAGCAGTTTAAGCCTAGCGGGGGTTCAAGAGACCCAGTACTTC.

The chain combines TRBV29-1 with TRBJ2-7; 7 bases are shared with TRBD1. Germline V gene lookup returns CDR1 SQVTM and CDR2 ANQGSEA. This CDR3 contains 11 residues. The junction had 4 bases not matched to a gene; V was cut back by 6 bases and J by 5 bases. CDR3 region: CSVGQGDEQYF. DNA of the CDR3: TGCAGCGTGGGGCAGGGGGACGAGCAGTACTTC.

The chain employs TRBV20-1 and TRBJ1-2; D gene uncertain. The CDR3 contains 14 residues. V lost 1 base and J lost 2, with 11 bases in between. Per the germline V gene, CDR1 is DFQATT and CDR2 is SNEGSKA (reference sequence). Here the CDR3 DNA reads TGCAGTGCTAGAGGGCCCCAGACGAACTATGGCTACACCTTC. It codes for CSARGPQTNYGYTF.

In this sample, this clonotype turned up once. This rearrangement joins TRBV20-1 to TRBJ2-3; 9 bases line up with TRBD2. This CDR3 region has 16 residues. V was clipped by 0 bases and J by 0 bases; unmatched bases: 4. Per the germline V gene, CDR1 is DFQATT and CDR2 is SNEGSKA (reference sequence). DNA for the CDR3: TGCAGTGCTAGAGATCCCAGCGGGAGGAGCACAGATACGCAGTATTTT. It yields the protein CSARDPSGRSTDTQYF.

For the CDR3, the DNA is TGTGCCAGCAGTTTACCCTCTATGAGCCAGCCCCAGCATTTT. Protein sequence: CASSLPSMSQPQHF. This chain links TRBV28 with TRBJ1-5; D uncertain. The CDR3 has 14 residues. The germline V and J ends were trimmed by 2 bases and 7 bases, with 12 bases remaining between them. Germline V lookup: CDR1 MDHEN, CDR2 SYDVKM.

V gene TRBV28 combines with J gene TRBJ2-3; 11 bases map to TRBD2. The CDR3 is made up of 16 amino acids. V lost 5 bases to trimming and J lost 4 bases; unmatched junction nucleotides: 8. Germline CDR1 MDHEN, CDR2 SYDVKM. The CDR3 DNA reads as TGTGCCAGCAGTACAGATAGCGGGAGGGCCTCAGATACGCAGTATTTT. This codes for CASSTDSGRASDTQYF. The entire variable domain, with the rest obtained from reference TRBV28 and TRBJ2-3, is as follows: DVKVTQSSRYLVKRTGEKVFLECVQDMDHENMFWYRQDPGLGLRLIYFSYDVKMKEKGDIPEGYSVSREKKERFSLILESASTNQTSMYLCASSTDSGRASDTQYFGPGTRLTVL.

A few counts support this clonotype. The gene calls are TRBV28 and TRBJ2-7, with TRBD1 matching over 10 bases. The germline V gene has CDR1 MDHEN and CDR2 SYDVKM. The CDR3 is 14 residues long. V dropped 8 bases and J dropped 2; count of bases not matched to a gene: 6. This CDR3 is CASLRQGATYEQYF. The CDR3 DNA sequence: TGTGCCAGCCTAAGACAGGGGGCGACCTACGAGCAGTACTTC.

This clonotype appeared a single time. This rearrangement joins TRBV7-2 to TRBJ2-7; 12 bases are shared with TRBD2. With the DNA end fitting TRBJ2-5 better, the J assignment may be wrong. CDR1 is SGHTA, CDR2 FQGNSA, per germline. The CDR3 has 15 amino acids. The CDR3 sequence is CASSSGLAGLWTQYF. In DNA form, the CDR3 reads TGTGCCAGCAGCTCCGGACTAGCGGGGTTGTGGACCCAGTACTTC.

This clonotype was counted between two and nine times. This chain connects TRBV25-1 to TRBJ2-5; 7 bases map to TRBD2. The CDR3 extends over 15 amino acids. Germline CDR1 and CDR2: MGHDK and SYGVNS. Unmatched junction bases numbered 8, after V lost 3 bases and J lost 4 bases. In DNA, the CDR3 is TGTGCCAGCAGTGATCCGGGCGGGAGTGGAGAGACCCAGTACTTC. Its translation: CASSDPGGSGETQYF.

V is TRBV29-1 and J is TRBJ2-1, with 11 bases lining up with TRBD2. Gene TRBJ2-7 matches the end of the DNA better, so the J call may be wrong. The CDR3 sequence is 16 residues long. CDR1 is SQVTM and CDR2 is ANQGSEA in the germline V gene. The CDR3 nucleotides are TGCAGCACCTCGACTAGCGGGATTTGGTCCTACAATGAGCAGTACTTC. It translates to CSTSTSGIWSYNEQYF.

The genes are TRBV28 and TRBJ2-5, with a possible D match to TRBD1 (6 bases). From germline, CDR1 is MDHEN and CDR2 SYDVKM. The CDR3 spans 14 residues. Trimming took off 3 bases at V and 7 bases at J, with 15 bases between the two ends. The CDR3 spells CASSFPGQLRTQYF. In DNA, the CDR3 is TGTGCCAGCAGTTTTCCTGGACAGCTAAGGACCCAGTACTTC. The whole variable domain, filled in from reference TRBV28 and TRBJ2-5, reads DVKVTQSSRYLVKRTGEKVFLECVQDMDHENMFWYRQDPGLGLRLIYFSYDVKMKEKGDIPEGYSVSREKKERFSLILESASTNQTSMYLCASSFPGQLRTQYFGPGTRLLVL.

V gene TRBV7-2 combines with J gene TRBJ2-3, with 10 positions matching TRBD2. The V gene end was trimmed by 5 bases and the J gene end by 3 bases; junction bases not matched to a gene: 8. This CDR3 region has 16 residues. From germline, CDR1 is SGHTA and CDR2 FQGNSA. The CDR3 is CASSLQSGRATDTQYF. CDR3 bases: TGTGCCAGCAGCCTTCAGAGCGGGAGGGCTACAGATACGCAGTATTTT.

This clonotype was seen more than once but under ten times. The chain links TRBV6-6 to TRBJ2-1, with D possibly matching TRBD1 (5 bases). V was pared by 4 bases and J by 3 bases, with 13 bases between. This CDR3 is 15 amino acids long. Germline CDR1 is MNHNY and CDR2 is SVGAGI (reference sequence). In nucleotides, the CDR3 is TGTGCCAGCAGTTGGACACCCGAAGTCTACAATGAGCAGTTCTTC. Protein product: CASSWTPEVYNEQFF.

The V gene is TRBV10-3, the J gene TRBJ1-2; possible D gene TRBD1, 6 bases. Germline-derived CDR1 and CDR2 are ENHRY and SYGVKD. V lost 2 bases to trimming and J lost 2 bases, with 12 bases between them. This CDR3 has 15 amino acids. CDR3 region: CAISEAGAPNYGYTF. In DNA, the CDR3 is TGTGCCATCAGTGAGGCGGGGGCTCCCAACTATGGCTACACCTTC.

Only one count was recorded for this clonotype. The chain uses TRBV12-3 or TRBV12-4 and TRBJ2-2; D is unresolved. Trimming stripped 6 bases from V and 5 bases from J, with 19 bases between. The CDR3 runs 16 residues. CDR3: CASSPDGARRTGELFF. In nucleotides, the CDR3 is TGTGCCAGCAGCCCCGATGGAGCTAGGCGGACCGGGGAGCTGTTTTTT.

The chain couples TRBV6-4 to TRBJ2-1; 9 bases agree with TRBD2. This CDR3 has 17 residues. Germline CDR1 MRHNA, CDR2 SNTAGT. DNA of the CDR3: TGTGTCAAGACACCTCCTAGCGGGGACACATGGGTCCATGAGCAGTTCTTC. The encoded protein is CVKTPPSGDTWVHEQFF.

This sequence joins TRBV10-3 and TRBJ2-7; D is unresolved. The germline CDR1 and CDR2 sequences are ENHRY and SYGVKD. The ends were cut back, 9 bases at V and 0 bases at J, with 15 bases in the middle. The CDR3 runs to 14 residues. The CDR3 sequence: CAIWDTANSYEQYF. CDR3 coding DNA: TGTGCCATTTGGGATACAGCAAACTCCTACGAGCAGTACTTC.

The sample holds a few counts of this clonotype. The chain links TRBV15 to TRBJ2-1, with D maybe TRBD2 (6 bases). The germline gives CDR1 LNHNV, CDR2 YYDKDF (reference sequence). V lost 1 base and J 8 bases, leaving 21 bases between the germline ends. The CDR3 covers 17 residues. CDR3 amino acids: CATSRGFGRDAIDEQFF. The CDR3 DNA sequence: TGTGCCACCAGCAGAGGGTTTGGGCGGGACGCTATCGATGAGCAGTTCTTC.